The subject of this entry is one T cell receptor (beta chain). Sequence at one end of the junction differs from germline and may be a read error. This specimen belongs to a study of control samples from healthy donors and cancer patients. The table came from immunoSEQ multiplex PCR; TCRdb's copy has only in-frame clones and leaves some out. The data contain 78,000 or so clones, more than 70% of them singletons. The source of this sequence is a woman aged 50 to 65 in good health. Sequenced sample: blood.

The CDR3: CSVEGFNYGYTF. The CDR3, as DNA: TGCAGCGTAGAAGGGTTTAACTATGGCTACACCTTC. The V gene is TRBV29-1, the J gene TRBJ1-2; D unclear. This CDR3 is 12 amino acids long. The germline V gene encodes CDR1 SQVTM and CDR2 ANQGSEA.